The entry that follows covers one T cell receptor (beta chain) sequence. The sample belongs to a study of blood T cell repertoires in COVID-19. On the study more broadly: Material from acute and convalescent COVID-19 was sourced from the United States, Italy and Spain. PBMCs, B-cell-depleted T cells, or T cells provided the cDNA or gDNA that made up the material.

Authors' analysis steps: By means of reference gene primer amplification, nucleated cell counts were estimated. Repertoires were generated with immunoSEQ multiplex PCR, while TCRdb's copy carries only in-frame clones and drops some. V, J and clone size are taken as reported in that table, and D and trimming were inferred from the DNA itself. This sample has approximately 150,000 clones, with 80% to 90% found just once. This CDR3 is built from 18 residues. Per the germline V gene, CDR1 is MNHNS and CDR2 is SASEGT. The V gene end was trimmed by 0 bases and the J gene end by 3 bases; junction bases not matched to a gene: 12.

Sequencing input: peripheral blood. The sequence derives from a woman in her fifties or sixties with active COVID-19. This sequence joins TRBV6-1 and TRBJ2-7; 9 nucleotides line up with TRBD1. Written as DNA, the CDR3 is TGTGCCAGCAGTGAAGCGGGACAGGGACTGGCGGGCTACTACGAGCAGTACTTC. It specifies CASSEAGQGLAGYYEQYF.